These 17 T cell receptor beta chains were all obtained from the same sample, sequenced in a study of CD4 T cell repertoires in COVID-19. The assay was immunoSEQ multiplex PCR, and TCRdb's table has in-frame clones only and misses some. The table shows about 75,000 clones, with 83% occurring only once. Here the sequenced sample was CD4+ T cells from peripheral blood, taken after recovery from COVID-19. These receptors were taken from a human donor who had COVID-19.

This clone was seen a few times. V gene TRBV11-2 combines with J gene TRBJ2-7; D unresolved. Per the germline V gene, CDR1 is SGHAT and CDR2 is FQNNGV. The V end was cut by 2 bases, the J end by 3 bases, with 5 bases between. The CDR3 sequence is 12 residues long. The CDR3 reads CASSLSLYEQYF. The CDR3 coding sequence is TGTGCCAGCAGCTTATCCCTCTACGAGCAGTACTTC.

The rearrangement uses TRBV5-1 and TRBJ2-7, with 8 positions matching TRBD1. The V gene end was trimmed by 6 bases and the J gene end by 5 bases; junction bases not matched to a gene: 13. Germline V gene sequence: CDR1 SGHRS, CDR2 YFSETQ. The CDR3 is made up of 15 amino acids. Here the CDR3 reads CASKVISAGGDEQYF. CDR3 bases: TGCGCCAGCAAGGTCATATCGGCAGGGGGCGACGAGCAGTACTTC. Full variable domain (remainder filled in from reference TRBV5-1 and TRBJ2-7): KAGVTQTPRYLIKTRGQQVTLSCSPISGHRSVSWYQQTPGQGLQFLFEYFSETQRNKGNFPGRFSGRQFSNSRSEMNVSTLELGDSALYLCASKVISAGGDEQYFGPGTRLTVT.

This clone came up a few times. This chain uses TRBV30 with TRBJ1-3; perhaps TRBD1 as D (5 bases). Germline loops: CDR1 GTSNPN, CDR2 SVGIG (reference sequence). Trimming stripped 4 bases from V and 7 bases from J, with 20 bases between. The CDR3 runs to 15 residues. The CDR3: CAWKFSGWGRNTIYF. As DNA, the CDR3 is TGTGCCTGGAAGTTCTCGGGGTGGGGGAGGAACACCATATATTTT.

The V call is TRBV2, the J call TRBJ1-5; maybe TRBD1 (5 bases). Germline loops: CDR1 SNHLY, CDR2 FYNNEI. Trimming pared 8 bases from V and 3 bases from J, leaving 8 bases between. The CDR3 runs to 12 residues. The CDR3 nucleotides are TGTGCCAGCGCGGGGACCAATCAGCCCCAGCATTTT. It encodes CASAGTNQPQHF.

The CDR3 region has the DNA TGCGCCAGCAGCTTGGTAGGGGCCAATAACTATGGCTACACCTTC. It translates to CASSLVGANNYGYTF. The V gene is TRBV5-1, the J gene TRBJ1-2, with D perhaps TRBD1 (5 bases). Trimming pared 0 bases from V and 1 base from J, leaving 10 bases between. Germline CDR1 SGHRS, CDR2 YFSETQ. The CDR3 extends over 15 amino acids.

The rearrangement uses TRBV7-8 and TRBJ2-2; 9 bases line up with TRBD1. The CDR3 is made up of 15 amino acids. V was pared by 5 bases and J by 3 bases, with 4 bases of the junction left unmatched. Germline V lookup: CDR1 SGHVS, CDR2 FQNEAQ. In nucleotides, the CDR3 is TGTGCCAGCAGCGCGGGACAGGGTGACACCGGGGAGCTGTTTTTT. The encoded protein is CASSAGQGDTGELFF.

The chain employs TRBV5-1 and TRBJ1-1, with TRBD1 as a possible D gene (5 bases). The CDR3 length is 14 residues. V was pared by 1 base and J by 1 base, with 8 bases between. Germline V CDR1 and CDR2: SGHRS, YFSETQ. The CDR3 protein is CASSLTGENTEAFF. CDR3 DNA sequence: TGCGCCAGCAGCTTGACAGGAGAGAACACTGAAGCTTTCTTT.

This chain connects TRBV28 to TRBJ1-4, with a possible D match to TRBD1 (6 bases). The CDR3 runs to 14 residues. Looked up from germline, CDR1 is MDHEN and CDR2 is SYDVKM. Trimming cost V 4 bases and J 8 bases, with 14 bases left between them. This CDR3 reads CASSSSGAREKLFF. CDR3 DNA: TGTGCCAGCAGTTCCTCAGGGGCCCGGGAAAAACTGTTTTTT.

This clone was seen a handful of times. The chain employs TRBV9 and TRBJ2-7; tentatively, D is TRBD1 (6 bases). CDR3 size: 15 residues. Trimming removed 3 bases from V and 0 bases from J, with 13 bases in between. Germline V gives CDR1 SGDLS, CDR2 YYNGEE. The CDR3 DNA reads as TGTGCCAGCAGCGCCGGGACACATAGCTCCTACGAGCAGTACTTC. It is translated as CASSAGTHSSYEQYF. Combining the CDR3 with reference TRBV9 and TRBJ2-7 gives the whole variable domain DSGVTQTPKHLITATGQRVTLRCSPRSGDLSVYWYQQSLDQGLQFLIQYYNGEERAKGNILERFSAQQFPDLHSELNLSSLELGDSALYFCASSAGTHSSYEQYFGPGTRLTVT.

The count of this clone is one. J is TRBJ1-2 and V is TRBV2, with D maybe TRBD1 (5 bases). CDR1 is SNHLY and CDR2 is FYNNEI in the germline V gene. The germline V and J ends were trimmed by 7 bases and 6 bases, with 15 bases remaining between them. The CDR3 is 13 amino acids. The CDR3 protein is CASKGQAGHGYTF. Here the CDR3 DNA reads TGTGCCAGCAAAGGTCAGGCAGGGCATGGCTACACCTTC.

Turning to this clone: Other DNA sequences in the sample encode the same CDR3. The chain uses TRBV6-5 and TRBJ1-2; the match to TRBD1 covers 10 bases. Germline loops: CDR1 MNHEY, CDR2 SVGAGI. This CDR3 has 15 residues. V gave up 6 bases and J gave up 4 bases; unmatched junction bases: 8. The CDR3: CASSYRGQGSYGYTF. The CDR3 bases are TGTGCCAGCAGCTATCGGGGACAGGGGAGCTATGGCTACACCTTC.

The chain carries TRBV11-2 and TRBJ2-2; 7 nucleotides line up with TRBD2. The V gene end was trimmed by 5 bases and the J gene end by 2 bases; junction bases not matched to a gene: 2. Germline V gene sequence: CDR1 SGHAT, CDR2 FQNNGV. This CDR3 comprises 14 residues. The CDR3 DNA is TGTGCCAGCAGCAGGGACTACAACACCGGGGAGCTGTTTTTT. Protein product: CASSRDYNTGELFF.

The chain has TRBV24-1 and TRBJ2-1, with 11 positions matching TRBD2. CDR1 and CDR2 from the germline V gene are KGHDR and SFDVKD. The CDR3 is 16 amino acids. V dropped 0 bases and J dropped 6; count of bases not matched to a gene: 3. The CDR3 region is CATSDLLAGGSNEQFF. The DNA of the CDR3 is TGTGCCACCAGTGATTTGCTAGCGGGAGGAAGCAATGAGCAGTTCTTC.

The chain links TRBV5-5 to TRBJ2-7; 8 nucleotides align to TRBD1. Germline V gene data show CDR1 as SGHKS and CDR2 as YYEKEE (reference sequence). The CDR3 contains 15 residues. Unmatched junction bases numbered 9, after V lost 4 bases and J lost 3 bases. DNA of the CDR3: TGTGCCAGCAGCCGAGGGGGACAGGCGATCTACGAGCAGTACTTC. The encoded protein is CASSRGGQAIYEQYF. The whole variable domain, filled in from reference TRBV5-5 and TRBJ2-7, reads DAGVTQSPTHLIKTRGQQVTLRCSPISGHKSVSWYQQVLGQGPQFIFQYYEKEERGRGNFPDRFSARQFPNYSSELNVNALLLGDSALYLCASSRGGQAIYEQYFGPGTRLTVT.

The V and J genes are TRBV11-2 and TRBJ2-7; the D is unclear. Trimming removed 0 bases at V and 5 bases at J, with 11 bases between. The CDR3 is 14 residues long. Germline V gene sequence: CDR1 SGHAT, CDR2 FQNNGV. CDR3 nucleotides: TGTGCCAGCAGCTTAGATACGGCTAGAGACGAGCAGTACTTC. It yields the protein CASSLDTARDEQYF.

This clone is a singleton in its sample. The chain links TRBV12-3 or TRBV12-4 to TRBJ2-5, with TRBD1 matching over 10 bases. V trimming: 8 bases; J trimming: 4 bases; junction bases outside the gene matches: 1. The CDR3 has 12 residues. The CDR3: CASRDRGETQYF. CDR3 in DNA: TGTGCCAGCCGGGACAGGGGAGAGACCCAGTACTTC.

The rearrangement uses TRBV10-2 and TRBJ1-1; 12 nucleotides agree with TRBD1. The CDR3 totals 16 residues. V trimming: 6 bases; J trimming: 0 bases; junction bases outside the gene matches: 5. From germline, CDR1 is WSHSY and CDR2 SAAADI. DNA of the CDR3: TGCGCCAGCAGAAAGGGACAGGGGGCCCTGAACACTGAAGCTTTCTTT. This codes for CASRKGQGALNTEAFF.